A selection of T cell receptor beta chains follows, all from one sample in a study of a mutant IDH1 vaccine in newly diagnosed glioma. Generated by immunoSEQ multiplex PCR, the TCRdb table keeps only in-frame clones and is missing some. The sample lists just under 95,000 clones, about four fifths occurring once. The source material was PBMCs, sampled from a glioma patient treated with radiotherapy, temozolomide or both. Every receptor here comes from a woman between 45 and 65 years old with glioma. CDR3s include the opening cysteine and the closing phenylalanine or tryptophan. A D gene is named only where the DNA matches it firmly. Size is omitted from some rows. Given values are once, few, many or a class for expanded clones.

V	D	size	J	CDR3	DNA
TRBV29-1	.	.	TRBJ2-6	CSVAGAGANVLTF	TGCAGCGTTGCGGGGGCTGGGGCCAACGTCCTGACTTTC
TRBV7-9	TRBD2	.	TRBJ2-5	CASSSGLDLIQETQYF	TGTGCCAGCAGCTCCGGACTAGATCTTATTCAAGAGACCCAGTACTTC
TRBV4-2	.	.	TRBJ1-2	CASSHPVGVNYGYTF	TGTGCCAGCAGCCACCCGGTCGGCGTAAACTATGGCTACACCTTC
TRBV6-5	.	.	TRBJ1-2	CASSRGSNYGYTF	TGTGCCAGCAGCCGGGGATCAAACTATGGCTACACCTTC
TRBV5-1	TRBD1	.	TRBJ2-3	CASSPGQGTDTQYF	TGCGCCAGCAGCCCGGGACAGGGCACAGATACGCAGTATTTT
TRBV9	.	.	TRBJ1-3	CASSVAQGLGNTIYF	TGTGCCAGCAGCGTAGCTCAGGGTTTGGGAAACACCATATATTTT
TRBV29-1	.	.	TRBJ1-2	CSSVQGIYGYTF	TGCAGCTCTGTTCAGGGGATCTATGGCTACACCTTC
TRBV5-8	TRBD1	.	TRBJ2-7	CASSFRTGFYEQYF	TGTGCCAGCAGCTTCAGGACAGGGTTTTACGAGCAGTACTTC
TRBV12-5	TRBD1	.	TRBJ2-4	CASGFTGGAGSVSKNIQYF	TGTGCTAGTGGCTTTACAGGGGGCGCCGGAAGTGTGTCCAAAAACATTCAGTACTTC
TRBV30	TRBD1	.	TRBJ2-7	CAWSTGANYEQYF	TGTGCCTGGTCTACAGGGGCCAATTACGAGCAGTACTTC
TRBV5-6	.	once	TRBJ2-3	CASSSGQPKSDTQYF	TGTGCCAGCAGCTCCGGACAGCCCAAGTCTGATACGCAGTATTTT
TRBV9	TRBD2	.	TRBJ2-5	CASSVSGGESETQYF	TGTGCCAGCAGCGTTAGCGGGGGGGAATCTGAGACCCAGTACTTC
TRBV6-5	.	few	TRBJ1-1	CASRRDPGSVTEAFF	TGTGCCAGCAGGCGGGACCCAGGGTCAGTCACTGAAGCTTTCTTT
TRBV30	.	.	TRBJ1-6	CAWMGPNSPLHF	TGTGCCTGGATGGGCCCTAATTCACCCCTCCACTTT
TRBV6-5	.	.	TRBJ1-2	CASSYGQNYGYTF	TGTGCCAGCAGTTATGGCCAGAACTATGGCTACACCTTC
TRBV4-1	TRBD1	.	TRBJ1-4	CASSQPRRDRGEKLFF	TGCGCCAGCAGCCAACCACGCCGGGACAGGGGTGAAAAACTGTTTTTT
TRBV6-6	.	.	TRBJ1-4	CASSYSYEKLFF	TGTGCCAGCAGTTACTCTTACGAAAAACTGTTTTTT
TRBV15	TRBD2	.	TRBJ2-3	CATSSRQRGRGDTQYF	TGTGCCACCAGCAGTCGACAGCGGGGTCGCGGGGATACGCAGTATTTT
TRBV5-4	.	.	TRBJ2-7	CASSSQTDSYEQYF	TGTGCCAGCAGCTCCCAAACTGACAGCTACGAGCAGTACTTC
TRBV29-1	TRBD1	.	TRBJ1-1	CSGGTANTEAFF	TGCAGCGGGGGGACAGCGAACACTGAAGCTTTCTTT
TRBV7-9	TRBD1	.	TRBJ1-2	CASSRSGTGGDGYTF	TGTGCCAGCAGCAGATCCGGGACAGGGGGCGATGGCTACACCTTC
TRBV2	TRBD2	.	TRBJ2-7	CATSGGDEQYF	TGTGCCACCTCGGGGGGGGATGAGCAGTACTTC
TRBV7-9	.	.	TRBJ1-3	CASSLSPYQDRTGNTIYF	TGTGCCAGCAGCTTATCGCCCTATCAGGATAGGACGGGAAACACCATATATTTT
TRBV10-3	.	.	TRBJ2-1	CAISESSDNEQFF	TGTGCCATCAGTGAAAGCAGCGACAATGAGCAGTTCTTC
TRBV6-5	.	.	TRBJ2-2	CASSYGGAGELFF	TGTGCCAGCAGTTATGGAGGCGCCGGGGAGCTGTTTTTT
TRBV19	TRBD1	.	TRBJ1-5	CASSFGSGGDQPQHF	TGTGCCAGTAGTTTTGGCTCAGGGGGCGACCAGCCCCAGCATTTT
TRBV5-6	TRBD2	.	TRBJ2-3	CASSGGGGPTDTQYF	TGTGCCAGCAGCGGCGGGGGGGGACCCACAGATACGCAGTATTTT
TRBV4-1	TRBD1	.	TRBJ2-1	CASSQALGQGATYNEQFF	TGCGCCAGCAGCCAGGCTTTGGGACAGGGGGCCACCTACAATGAGCAGTTCTTC
TRBV7-9	.	.	TRBJ2-1	CASSLTEYNEQFF	TGTGCCAGCAGCCTGACTGAATACAATGAGCAGTTCTTC
TRBV6-6	.	.	TRBJ1-2	CASSRGPTYGYTF	TGTGCCAGCAGCAGGGGACCGACCTATGGCTACACCTTC
TRBV2	TRBD2	.	TRBJ2-3	CATKGLAGKGGGTDTQYF	TGTGCCACTAAGGGGCTAGCGGGAAAGGGGGGGGGCACAGATACGCAGTATTTT
TRBV7-2	.	.	TRBJ1-1	CASSWTVNTEAFF	TGTGCCAGCAGCTGGACAGTGAACACTGAAGCTTTCTTT
TRBV27	.	.	TRBJ1-3	CARRKAQDRSGNTIYF	TGTGCCAGGCGTAAGGCCCAAGATCGCTCTGGAAACACCATATATTTT
TRBV7-9	.	.	TRBJ1-2	CASSLDSLYGYTF	TGTGCCAGCAGCCTTGACAGCCTCTATGGCTACACCTTC
TRBV5-1	.	.	TRBJ2-7	CASSADYEQYF	TGCGCCAGCAGCGCCGACTACGAGCAGTACTTC
TRBV6-4	.	.	TRBJ1-1	CASRNSGAAEAFF	TGTGCCAGCAGAAACTCCGGAGCGGCTGAAGCTTTCTTT
TRBV5-4	TRBD1	.	TRBJ1-2	CASSLVGQGILYGYTF	TGTGCCAGCAGCTTGGTGGGACAGGGGATTCTTTATGGCTACACCTTC
TRBV5-5	.	.	TRBJ2-5	CASSYRFQETQYF	TGTGCCAGCAGCTACAGGTTTCAAGAGACCCAGTACTTC
TRBV7-7	.	.	TRBJ2-1	CASSPGTDYNEQFF	TGTGCTAGCAGTCCAGGGACGGACTACAATGAGCAGTTCTTC
TRBV9	TRBD2	once	TRBJ2-3	CASSVVAGGRDTQYF	TGTGCCAGCAGCGTGGTAGCGGGGGGGCGTGATACGCAGTATTTT
TRBV9	.	.	TRBJ1-3	CASSSRTESGNTIYF	TGTGCCAGCAGCTCTCGAACCGAATCTGGAAACACCATATATTTT
TRBV11-3	.	.	TRBJ2-3	CASSRLTDTQYF	TGTGCCAGCAGCCGGTTAACAGATACGCAGTATTTT
TRBV5-6	.	.	TRBJ1-4	CASSSRAQMLFF	TGTGCCAGCAGCTCCAGGGCCCAGATGCTGTTTTTT
TRBV5-1	TRBD1	.	TRBJ2-5	CASSPQGAETQYF	TGCGCCAGCAGCCCCCAGGGGGCTGAGACCCAGTACTTC
TRBV4-1	.	.	TRBJ1-5	CASSPVYELDQPQHF	TGCGCCAGCTCCCCCGTGTACGAGTTAGATCAGCCCCAGCATTTT
TRBV9	.	.	TRBJ1-1	CASSVGGAGEAFF	TGTGCCAGCAGCGTAGGGGGGGCAGGTGAAGCTTTCTTT
TRBV12-5	.	.	TRBJ2-4	CASGSGNSNIQYF	TGTGCTAGTGGTTCAGGGAACTCGAACATTCAGTACTTC
TRBV6-1	.	.	TRBJ2-5	CASSDPETQYF	TGTGCCAGCAGTGACCCGGAGACCCAGTACTTC
TRBV25-1	.	few	TRBJ1-6	CASSLTGFNSPLHF	TGTGCCAGCAGCTTAACAGGGTTTAATTCACCCCTCCACTTT
TRBV30	.	.	TRBJ1-5	CALASVLAQPQHF	TGTGCCCTTGCTTCAGTCTTGGCTCAGCCCCAGCATTTT
TRBV30	.	.	TRBJ1-5	CAWTGPDSNQPQHF	TGTGCCTGGACGGGCCCCGATAGCAATCAGCCCCAGCATTTT
TRBV27	TRBD1	.	TRBJ2-4	CASSLDRGAKNIQYF	TGTGCCAGCAGTTTGGACAGGGGTGCCAAAAACATTCAGTACTTC
TRBV6-6	.	.	TRBJ2-7	CASSYRQGMPYEQYF	TGTGCCAGCAGTTACAGGCAGGGAATGCCCTACGAGCAGTACTTC
TRBV30	.	.	TRBJ1-4	CAWRLTGGEKLFF	TGTGCCTGGAGGTTGACCGGGGGAGAAAAACTGTTTTTT
TRBV5-1	.	.	TRBJ2-7	CASGSSGEDLYPYEQYF	TGCGCCAGCGGATCTTCCGGGGAGGACCTTTACCCCTACGAGCAGTACTTC
TRBV19	.	.	TRBJ1-6	CASSRGTESYNSPLHF	TGTGCCAGTAGCCGGGGCACGGAGTCCTATAATTCACCCCTCCACTTT
TRBV28	TRBD1	.	TRBJ1-4	CASSSGQGQKLFF	TGTGCCAGCAGCTCTGGACAGGGGCAAAAACTGTTTTTT